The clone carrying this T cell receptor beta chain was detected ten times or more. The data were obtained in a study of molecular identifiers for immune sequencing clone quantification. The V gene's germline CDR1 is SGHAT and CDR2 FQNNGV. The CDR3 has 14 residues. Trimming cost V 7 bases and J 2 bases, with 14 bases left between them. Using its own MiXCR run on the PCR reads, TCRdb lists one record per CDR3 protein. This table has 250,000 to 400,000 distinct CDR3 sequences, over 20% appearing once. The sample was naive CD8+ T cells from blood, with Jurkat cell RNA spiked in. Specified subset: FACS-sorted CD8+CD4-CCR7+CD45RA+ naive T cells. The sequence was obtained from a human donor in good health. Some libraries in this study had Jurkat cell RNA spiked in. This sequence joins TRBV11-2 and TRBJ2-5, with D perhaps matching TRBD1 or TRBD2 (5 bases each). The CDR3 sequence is CASTPSGQQETQYF. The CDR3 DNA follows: TGTGCCAGCACCCCGTCGGGGCAACAAGAGACCCAGTACTTC. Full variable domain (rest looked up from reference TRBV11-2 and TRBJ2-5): EAGVAQSPRYKIIEKRQSVAFWCNPISGHATLYWYQQILGQGPKLLIQFQNNGVVDDSQLPKDRFSAERLKGVDSTLKIQPAKLEDSAVYLCASTPSGQQETQYFGPGTRLLVL.